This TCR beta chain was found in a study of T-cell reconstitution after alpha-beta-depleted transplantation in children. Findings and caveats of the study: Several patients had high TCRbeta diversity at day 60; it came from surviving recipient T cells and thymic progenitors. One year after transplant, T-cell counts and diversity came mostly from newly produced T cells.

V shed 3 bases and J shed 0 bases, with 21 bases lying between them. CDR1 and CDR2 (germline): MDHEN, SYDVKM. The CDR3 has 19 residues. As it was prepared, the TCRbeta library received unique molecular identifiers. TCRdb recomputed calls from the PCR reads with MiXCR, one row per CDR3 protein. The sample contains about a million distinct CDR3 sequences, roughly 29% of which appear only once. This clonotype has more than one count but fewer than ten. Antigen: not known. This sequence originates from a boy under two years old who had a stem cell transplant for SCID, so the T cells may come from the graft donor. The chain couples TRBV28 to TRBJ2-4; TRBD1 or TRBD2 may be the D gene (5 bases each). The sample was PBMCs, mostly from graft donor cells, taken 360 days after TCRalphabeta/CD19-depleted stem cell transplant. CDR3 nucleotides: TGTGCCAGCAGTTTGGCCGGGGCGCCCGAGAGGCTAGCCAAAAACATTCAGTACTTC. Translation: CASSLAGAPERLAKNIQYF.